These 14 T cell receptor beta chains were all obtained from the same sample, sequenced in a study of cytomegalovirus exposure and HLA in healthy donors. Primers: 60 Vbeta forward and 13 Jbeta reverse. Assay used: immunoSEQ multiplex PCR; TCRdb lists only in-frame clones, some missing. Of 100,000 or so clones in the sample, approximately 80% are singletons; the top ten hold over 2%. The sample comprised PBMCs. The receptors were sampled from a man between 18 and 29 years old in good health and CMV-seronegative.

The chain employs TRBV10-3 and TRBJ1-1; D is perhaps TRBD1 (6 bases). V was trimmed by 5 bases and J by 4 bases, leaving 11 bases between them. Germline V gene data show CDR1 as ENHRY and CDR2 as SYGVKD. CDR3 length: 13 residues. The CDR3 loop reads CAISMDSSTEAFF. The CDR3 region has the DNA TGTGCCATCAGTATGGACAGTAGCACTGAAGCTTTCTTT.

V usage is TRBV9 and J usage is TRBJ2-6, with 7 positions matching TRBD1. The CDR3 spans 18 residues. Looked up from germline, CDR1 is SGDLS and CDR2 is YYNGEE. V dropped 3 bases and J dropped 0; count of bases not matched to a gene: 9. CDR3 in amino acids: CASSGRQGSSSGANVLTF. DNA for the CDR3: TGTGCCAGCAGCGGCCGACAGGGATCGTCCTCTGGGGCCAACGTCCTGACTTTC.

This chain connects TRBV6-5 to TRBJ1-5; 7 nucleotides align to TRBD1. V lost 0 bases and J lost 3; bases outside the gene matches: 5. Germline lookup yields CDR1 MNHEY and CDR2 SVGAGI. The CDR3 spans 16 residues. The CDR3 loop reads CASSYSRRGANQPQHF. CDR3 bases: TGTGCCAGCAGTTACTCCCGCAGGGGGGCCAATCAGCCCCAGCATTTT.

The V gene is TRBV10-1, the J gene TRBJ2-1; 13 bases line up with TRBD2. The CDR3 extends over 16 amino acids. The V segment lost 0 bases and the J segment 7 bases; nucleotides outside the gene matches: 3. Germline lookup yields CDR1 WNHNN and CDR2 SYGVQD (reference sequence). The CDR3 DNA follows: TGCGCCAGCAGTGAGTCCGGGACTAGCGGGAAAAATGAGCAGTTCTTC. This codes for CASSESGTSGKNEQFF.

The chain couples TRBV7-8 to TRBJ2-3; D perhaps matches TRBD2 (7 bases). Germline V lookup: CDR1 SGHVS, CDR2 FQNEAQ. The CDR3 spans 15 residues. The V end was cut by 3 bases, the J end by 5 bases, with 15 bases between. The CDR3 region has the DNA TGTGCCAGCAGCTTGGACCTAGGGGGGGGAGATACGCAGTATTTT. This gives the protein CASSLDLGGGDTQYF.

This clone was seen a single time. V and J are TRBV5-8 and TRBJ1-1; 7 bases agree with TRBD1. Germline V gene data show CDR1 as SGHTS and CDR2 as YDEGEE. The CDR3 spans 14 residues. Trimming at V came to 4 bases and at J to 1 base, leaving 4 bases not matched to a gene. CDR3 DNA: TGTGCCAGCAGCCCACAGGGGTCGAACACTGAAGCTTTCTTT. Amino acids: CASSPQGSNTEAFF.

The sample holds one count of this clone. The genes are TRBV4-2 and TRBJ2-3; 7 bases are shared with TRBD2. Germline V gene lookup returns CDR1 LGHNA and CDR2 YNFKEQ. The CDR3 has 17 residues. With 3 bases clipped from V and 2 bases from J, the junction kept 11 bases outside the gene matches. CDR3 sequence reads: CASSQSSSGSYTDTQYF. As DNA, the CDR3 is TGTGCCAGCAGCCAGTCAAGTAGCGGGTCCTACACAGATACGCAGTATTTT.

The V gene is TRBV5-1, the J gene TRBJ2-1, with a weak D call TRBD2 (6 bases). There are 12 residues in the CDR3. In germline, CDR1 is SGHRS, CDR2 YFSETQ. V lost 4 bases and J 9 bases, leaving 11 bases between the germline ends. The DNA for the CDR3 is TGCGCCAGCAGCCCGGGGGAATCTGAGCAGTTCTTC. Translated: CASSPGESEQFF.

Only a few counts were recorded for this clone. CDR3 DNA: TGTGCCAGCAGCCCACCCCTGCGACTAGCGGGGGCGGGAGATACGCAGTATTTT. This sequence encodes CASSPPLRLAGAGDTQYF. The V and J genes are TRBV7-9 and TRBJ2-3, with 12 bases matching TRBD2. The CDR3 is made up of 18 amino acids. Losses at the gene ends were 5 bases for V and 5 bases for J; bases not matched to a gene: 14. The germline CDR1 and CDR2 sequences are SEHNR and FQNEAQ (reference sequence).

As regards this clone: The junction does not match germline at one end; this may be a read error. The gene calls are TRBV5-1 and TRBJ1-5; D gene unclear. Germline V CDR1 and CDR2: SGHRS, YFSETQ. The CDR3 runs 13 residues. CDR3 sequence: CASSLGRNQPQHF. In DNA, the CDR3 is TGTGCCAGCAGCTTGGGCAGAAATCAGCCCCAGCATTTT.

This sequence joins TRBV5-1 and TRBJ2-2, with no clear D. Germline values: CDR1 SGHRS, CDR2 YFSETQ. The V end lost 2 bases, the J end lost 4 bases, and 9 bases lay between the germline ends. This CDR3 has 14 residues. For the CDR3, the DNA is TGCGCCAGCAGCTTTGGAGACTTCACCGGGGAGCTGTTTTTT. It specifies CASSFGDFTGELFF.

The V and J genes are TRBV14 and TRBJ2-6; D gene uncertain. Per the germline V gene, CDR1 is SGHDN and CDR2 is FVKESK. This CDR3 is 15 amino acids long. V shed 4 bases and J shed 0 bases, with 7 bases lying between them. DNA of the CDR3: TGTGCCAGCAGCCGATACAGCTCTGGGGCCAACGTCCTGACTTTC. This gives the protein CASSRYSSGANVLTF. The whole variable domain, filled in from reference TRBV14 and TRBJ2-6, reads EAGVTQFPSHSVIEKGQTVTLRCDPISGHDNLYWYRRVMGKEIKFLLHFVKESKQDESGMPNNRFLAERTGGTYSTLKVQPAELEDSGVYFCASSRYSSGANVLTFGAGSRLTVL.

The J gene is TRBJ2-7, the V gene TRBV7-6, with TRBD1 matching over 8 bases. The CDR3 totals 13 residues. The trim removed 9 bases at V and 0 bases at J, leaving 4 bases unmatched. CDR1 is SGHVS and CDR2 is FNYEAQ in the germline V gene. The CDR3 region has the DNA TGTGCCAGTGGGACAGGCGACTCCTACGAGCAGTACTTC. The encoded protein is CASGTGDSYEQYF.

CDR3 coding DNA: TGCGCCAGCAGCTTTGGGCAGAACACCGGGGAGCTGTTTTTT. Amino acids: CASSFGQNTGELFF. The rearrangement uses TRBV5-1 and TRBJ2-2; D is unresolved. This CDR3 has 14 amino acids. Germline loops: CDR1 SGHRS, CDR2 YFSETQ. Trimming left V 2 bases short and J 1 base short, with 6 bases between.